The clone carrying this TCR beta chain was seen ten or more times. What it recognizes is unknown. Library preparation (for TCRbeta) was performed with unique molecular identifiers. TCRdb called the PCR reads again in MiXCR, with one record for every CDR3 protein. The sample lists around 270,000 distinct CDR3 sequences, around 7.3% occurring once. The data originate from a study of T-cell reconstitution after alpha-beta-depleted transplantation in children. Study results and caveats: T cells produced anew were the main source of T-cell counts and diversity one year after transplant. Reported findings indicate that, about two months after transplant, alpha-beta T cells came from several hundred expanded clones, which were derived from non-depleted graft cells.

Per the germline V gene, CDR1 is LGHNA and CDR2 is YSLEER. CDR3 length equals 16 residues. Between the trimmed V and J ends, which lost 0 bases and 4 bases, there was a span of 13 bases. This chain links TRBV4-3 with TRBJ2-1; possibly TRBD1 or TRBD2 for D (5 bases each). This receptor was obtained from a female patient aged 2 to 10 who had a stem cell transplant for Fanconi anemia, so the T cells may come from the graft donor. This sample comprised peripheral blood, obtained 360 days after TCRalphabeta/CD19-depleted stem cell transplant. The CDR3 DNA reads TGCGCCAGCAGCCAAGATATGGGACCCGCTTACAATGAGCAGTTCTTC. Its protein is CASSQDMGPAYNEQFF.